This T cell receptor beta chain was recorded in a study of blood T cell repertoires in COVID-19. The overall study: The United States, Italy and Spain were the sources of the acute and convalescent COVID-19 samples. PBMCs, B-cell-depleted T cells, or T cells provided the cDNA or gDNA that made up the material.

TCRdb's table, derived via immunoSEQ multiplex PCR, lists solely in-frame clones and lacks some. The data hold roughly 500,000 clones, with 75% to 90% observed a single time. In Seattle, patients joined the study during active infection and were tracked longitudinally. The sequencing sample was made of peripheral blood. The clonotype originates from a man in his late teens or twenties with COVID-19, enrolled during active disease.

As DNA, the CDR3 is TGTGCCAGTAGTATAGATCTGGCAGACTATTACGAGCAGTACTTC. Residues: CASSIDLADYYEQYF. V and J are TRBV19 and TRBJ2-7; D is perhaps TRBD2 (5 bases). Germline V gene data show CDR1 as LNHDA and CDR2 as SQIVND (reference sequence). V was cut by 0 bases and J by 4 bases, with 13 bases left in between. CDR3 length: 15 residues.